The entry below describes one T cell receptor beta chain. The antigen remains undetermined. Germline V gene data show CDR1 as SEHNR and CDR2 as FQNEAQ (reference sequence). The CDR3 is 12 residues long. After removal of 4 bases from V and 7 bases from J, the junction contained 4 bases not matched to a gene. TCRdb's copy holds only in-frame clones and misses some; the assay was immunoSEQ multiplex PCR. The sample lists about 160,000 clones, 70% to 90% occurring once. The source of the sample is a study of cytomegalovirus exposure and HLA in healthy donors. In the study overall: The 90 to 150 validation repertoires, a later analysis reported, used the same platform as the 550 to 700 repertoires from the first cohort.

Findings and caveats of the study: Most TCR sequences proved rare, with some public TCRs found in many donors. Reports indicated that the classifier achieved high specificity and sensitivity in diagnosing cytomegalovirus status. The study flagged fewer than 200 TCR beta chains as cytomegalovirus-associated.

The sequence came from a woman aged 18-30 years in good health and CMV-seronegative. Sequenced sample: PBMCs. The genes are TRBV7-9 and TRBJ2-7; TRBD2 agrees at 7 bases. In DNA form, the CDR3 reads TGTGCCAGCAGCTCCGCAGCGGGGGAGCAGTACTTC. Protein sequence: CASSSAAGEQYF.